The TCR beta chain described here comes from a study of OX40 agonist ivuxolimab in advanced cancers. Turning to the study itself: Patients took ivuxolimab, an agonistic anti-OX40 (CD134) antibody. Study-wide points: At 0.1 to 3.0 mg/kg and by week 6, CD4+ and CD8+ T cells in the blood had expanded clonally. Mean expanded clone counts were higher in CD8+ than CD4+ T cells.

A note on this clone: Its antigen is as yet unknown.

Repertoires were generated with immunoSEQ multiplex PCR, while TCRdb's copy carries only in-frame clones and drops some. The sample records just over 90,000 clones, approximately 94% being singletons. The CDR3 spans 13 residues. Germline V gene sequence: CDR1 SGHVS, CDR2 FQNEAQ. The V end was cut by 5 bases, the J end by 8 bases, with 12 bases between. The study sampled blood at baseline, cycle 4 day 1, and cycle 7 day 1. The source was CD4+ or CD8+ T cells sorted from blood, collected in a trial of the OX40 agonist ivuxolimab. This TCR came from an adult with an advanced solid tumor such as melanoma, head and neck, liver or kidney cancer. V gene TRBV7-8 combines with J gene TRBJ1-4, with D unclear. The CDR3 nucleotides are TGTGCCAGCAGCAAACAAAATGAGGAAAAACTGTTTTTT. As protein: CASSKQNEEKLFF.